This entry is about one T cell receptor (beta chain). Its antigen is still unknown. This record comes from a study of T cells in Graves' hyperthyroidism and ophthalmopathy. Germline CDR1 reads MDHEN; CDR2 reads SYDVKM. Trimming removed 5 bases from V and 6 bases from J, with 14 bases in between. The CDR3 loop spans 13 amino acids. Amplification of TCR beta CDR3 regions was performed using RNA transcripts as template. HTBI primers were used for first-round RT-PCR of the TCR CDR3. A single record per CDR3 protein comes from TCRdb applying MiXCR to the multiplex PCR reads. The sample carries some 500,000 distinct CDR3 sequences, about an eighth recorded once. The definition of stable Graves' hyperthyroidism was no ophthalmopathy progression within 18 months. These patients, aged 18 to 65, had recently diagnosed hyperthyroidism lasting under 2 months. Study results and caveats: Most thyroid clonotypes with frequency above 0.001 were detected in blood.

The V and J genes are TRBV28 and TRBJ2-7; D possibly corresponds to TRBD2 (6 bases). This sequence originates from a woman between 18 and 30 years old with Graves' hyperthyroidism. The sequenced sample was blood. The CDR3 sequence: CASSLGREGEQYF. DNA for the CDR3: TGTGCCAGCAGTCTGGGGCGGGAAGGCGAGCAGTACTTC. Filled out from reference TRBV28 and TRBJ2-7, the complete variable domain reads DVKVTQSSRYLVKRTGEKVFLECVQDMDHENMFWYRQDPGLGLRLIYFSYDVKMKEKGDIPEGYSVSREKKERFSLILESASTNQTSMYLCASSLGREGEQYFGPGTRLTVT.